In this sample, the clone carrying this TCR beta chain turned up a few times. The data originate from a study of cytomegalovirus exposure and HLA in healthy donors. PCR was performed using 60 Vbeta and 13 Jbeta primers. Profiling relied on immunoSEQ multiplex PCR, and the TCRdb table lists in-frame clones only, not all of them. The top ten clones hold 1% to 1.5% of a sample with 150,000 to 200,000 clones, roughly a tenth of them seen once. This clonotype originated in a woman aged 30 to 39 in good health and CMV-seropositive. What was sequenced was PBMCs.

Written as DNA, the CDR3 is TGTGCCAGCAGCCGACTAGCTCAGAGCTCCTACGAGCAGTACTTC. Translation gives CASSRLAQSSYEQYF. J is TRBJ2-7 and V is TRBV5-5, with 7 bases fitting TRBD2. In germline, CDR1 is SGHKS, CDR2 YYEKEE (reference sequence). The CDR3 consists of 15 residues. V shed 4 bases, J shed 0 bases, and the junction held 7 bases outside the gene matches.